The subject of this entry is one TCR beta chain. A Seattle source enrolled patients during active infection and followed them longitudinally. These data originate in a study of blood T cell repertoires in COVID-19. Study context: Whether acute or convalescent, the COVID-19 samples came from the United States, Italy and Spain.

Clones were read by immunoSEQ multiplex PCR, and TCRdb kept only the in-frame ones, dropping some. The data hold about 62,000 clones, with 85% to 90% observed a single time. This TCR was sampled from a woman aged 60-75 years with COVID-19, enrolled during active disease. Sample: peripheral blood.

The CDR3 reads CASSLTSGFYNEQFF. The CDR3 DNA reads as TGCGCCAGCAGCTTGACTAGCGGGTTCTACAATGAGCAGTTCTTC. This chain connects TRBV5-1 to TRBJ2-1, with 9 positions matching TRBD2. V lost 1 base, J lost 3 bases, and 2 bases stayed unmatched. The CDR3 runs to 15 residues. Germline lookup yields CDR1 SGHRS and CDR2 YFSETQ.